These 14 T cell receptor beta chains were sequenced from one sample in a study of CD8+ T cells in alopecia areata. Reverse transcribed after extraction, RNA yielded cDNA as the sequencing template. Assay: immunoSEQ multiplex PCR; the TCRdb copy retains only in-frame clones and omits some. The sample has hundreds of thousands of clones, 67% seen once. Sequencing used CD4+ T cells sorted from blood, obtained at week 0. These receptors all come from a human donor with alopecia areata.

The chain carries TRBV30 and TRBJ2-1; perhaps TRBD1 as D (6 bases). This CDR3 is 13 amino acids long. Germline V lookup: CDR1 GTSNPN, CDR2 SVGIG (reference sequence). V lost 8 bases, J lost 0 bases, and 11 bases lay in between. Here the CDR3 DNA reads TGTGCCACCGGGACACCCTCCTACAATGAGCAGTTCTTC. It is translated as CATGTPSYNEQFF.

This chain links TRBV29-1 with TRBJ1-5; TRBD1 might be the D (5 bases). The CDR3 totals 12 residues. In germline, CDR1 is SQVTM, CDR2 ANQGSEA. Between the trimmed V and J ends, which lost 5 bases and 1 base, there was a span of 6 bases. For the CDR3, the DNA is TGCAGCGTTCGACAGAGCAATCAGCCCCAGCATTTT. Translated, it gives CSVRQSNQPQHF.

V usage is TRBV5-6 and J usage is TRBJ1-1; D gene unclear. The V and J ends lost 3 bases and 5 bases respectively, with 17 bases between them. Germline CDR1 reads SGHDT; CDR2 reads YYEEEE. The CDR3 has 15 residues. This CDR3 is CASSSFNIQGTEAFF. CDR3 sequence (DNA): TGTGCCAGCAGCTCATTTAACATCCAAGGAACTGAAGCTTTCTTT.

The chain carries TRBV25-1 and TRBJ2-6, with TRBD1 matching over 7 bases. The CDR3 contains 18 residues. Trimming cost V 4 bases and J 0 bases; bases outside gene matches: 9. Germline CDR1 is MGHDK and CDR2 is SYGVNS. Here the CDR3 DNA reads TGTGCCAGCAGTGGATCTCCGGGACAGTACTCTGGGGCCAACGTCCTGACTTTC. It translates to CASSGSPGQYSGANVLTF.

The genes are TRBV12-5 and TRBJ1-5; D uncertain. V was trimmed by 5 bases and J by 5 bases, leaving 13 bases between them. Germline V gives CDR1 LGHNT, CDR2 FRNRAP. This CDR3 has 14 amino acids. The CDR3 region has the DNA TGTGCTAGTGGTACCACGACTTCTTATCAGCCCCAGCATTTT. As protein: CASGTTTSYQPQHF. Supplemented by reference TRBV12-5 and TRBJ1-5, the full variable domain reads DARVTQTPRHKVTEMGQEVTMRCQPILGHNTVFWYRQTMMQGLELLAYFRNRAPLDDSGMPKDRFSAEMPDATLATLKIQPSEPRDSAVYFCASGTTTSYQPQHFGDGTRLSIL.

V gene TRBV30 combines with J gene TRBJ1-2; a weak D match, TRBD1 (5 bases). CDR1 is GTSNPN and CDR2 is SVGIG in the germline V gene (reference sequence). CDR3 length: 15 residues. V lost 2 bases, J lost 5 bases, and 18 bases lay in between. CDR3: CAWSYLPGGRYGYTF. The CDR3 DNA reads TGTGCCTGGAGTTACCTCCCGGGGGGAAGATATGGCTACACCTTC.

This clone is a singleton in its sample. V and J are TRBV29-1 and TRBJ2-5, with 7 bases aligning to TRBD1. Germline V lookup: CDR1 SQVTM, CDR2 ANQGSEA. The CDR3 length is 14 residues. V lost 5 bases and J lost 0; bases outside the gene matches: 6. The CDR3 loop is CSVFLGTDQETQYF. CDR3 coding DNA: TGCAGCGTTTTTCTTGGGACAGACCAAGAGACCCAGTACTTC.

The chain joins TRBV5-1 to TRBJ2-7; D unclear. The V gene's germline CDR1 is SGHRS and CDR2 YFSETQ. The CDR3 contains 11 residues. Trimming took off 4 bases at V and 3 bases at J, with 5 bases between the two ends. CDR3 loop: CASSDLYEQYF. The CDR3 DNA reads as TGCGCCAGCAGCGATCTCTACGAGCAGTACTTC.

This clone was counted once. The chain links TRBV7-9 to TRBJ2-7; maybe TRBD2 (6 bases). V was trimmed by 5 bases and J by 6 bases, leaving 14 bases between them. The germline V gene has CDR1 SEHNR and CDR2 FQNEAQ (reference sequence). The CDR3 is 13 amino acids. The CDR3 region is CASSPRGGSEQYF. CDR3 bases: TGTGCCAGCAGCCCCCGTGGGGGGAGCGAGCAGTACTTC.

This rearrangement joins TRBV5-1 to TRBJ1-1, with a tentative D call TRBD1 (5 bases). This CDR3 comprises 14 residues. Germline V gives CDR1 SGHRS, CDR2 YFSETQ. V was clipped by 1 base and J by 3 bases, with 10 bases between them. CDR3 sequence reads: CASSLNQGHTEAFF. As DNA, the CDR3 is TGCGCCAGCAGCTTGAACCAGGGCCACACTGAAGCTTTCTTT.

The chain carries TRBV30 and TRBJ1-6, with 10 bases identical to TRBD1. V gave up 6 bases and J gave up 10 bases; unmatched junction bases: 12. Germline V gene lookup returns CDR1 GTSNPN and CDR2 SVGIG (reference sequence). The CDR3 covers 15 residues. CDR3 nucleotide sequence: TGTGCCTGCAGACCTTTAGGACAGGGGGAATCACCCCTCCACTTT. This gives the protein CACRPLGQGESPLHF.

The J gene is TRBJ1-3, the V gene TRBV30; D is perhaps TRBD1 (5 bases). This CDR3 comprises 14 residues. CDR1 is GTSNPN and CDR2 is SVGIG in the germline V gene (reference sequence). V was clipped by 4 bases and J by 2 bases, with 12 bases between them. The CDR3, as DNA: TGTGCCTGGACCATCGGGACGCCTGGAAACACCATATATTTT. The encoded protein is CAWTIGTPGNTIYF.

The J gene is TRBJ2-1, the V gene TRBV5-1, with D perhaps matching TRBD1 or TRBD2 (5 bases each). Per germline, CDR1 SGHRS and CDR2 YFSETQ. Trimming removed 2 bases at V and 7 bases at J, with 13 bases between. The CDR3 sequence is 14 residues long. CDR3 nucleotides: TGCGCCAGCAGCTTCGGCGAGGGGTTGAATGAGCAGTTCTTC. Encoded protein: CASSFGEGLNEQFF.

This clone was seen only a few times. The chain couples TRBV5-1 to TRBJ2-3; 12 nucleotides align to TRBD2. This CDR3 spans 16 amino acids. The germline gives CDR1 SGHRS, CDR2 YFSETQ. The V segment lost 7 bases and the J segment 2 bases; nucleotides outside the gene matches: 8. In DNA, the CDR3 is TGCGCCAGCGGACTAGCGGGGTCCAGCGACACAGATACGCAGTATTTT. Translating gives CASGLAGSSDTDTQYF.